The 17 T cell receptor beta chains reported below all come from one sample, sequenced in a study of T cells in Graves' hyperthyroidism and ophthalmopathy. Using RNA transcripts as the source, TCR beta CDR3 regions were amplified. TCR CDR3 regions were first amplified by RT-PCR with HTBI primers. TCRdb processed the multiplex PCR reads anew with MiXCR; each CDR3 protein has one entry. The sample gives 540,000 or so distinct CDR3 sequences, 46% of which show up once; under 20% is in the top ten. The sequencing input was peripheral blood or thyroid tissue (not recorded which). These receptors came from an adult woman with Graves' disease, either hyperthyroidism or ophthalmopathy (not recorded which).

Notes on this clonotype: The junction shows a germline mismatch at one end, possibly a read error. The chain combines TRBV7-9 with TRBJ2-2; 8 bases map to TRBD2. Germline CDR1 SEHNR, CDR2 FQNEAQ (reference sequence). The CDR3 loop spans 17 amino acids. The CDR3 nucleotides are TGCGCCAGCAGCCAACGCCCGGGAGGGTGGGGCACCGGGGAGCTGTTTTTT. It is translated as CASSQRPGGWGTGELFF.

In this sample, this clonotype turned up once. The rearrangement joins TRBV9 to TRBJ1-6; TRBD1 matches at 11 bases. Trimming removed 3 bases from V and 3 bases from J; junction bases left unmatched: 2. The CDR3 consists of 16 residues. The V gene's germline CDR1 is SGDLS and CDR2 YYNGEE. The CDR3 nucleotides are TGTGCCAGCAGCGACGGGACAGGGGGCTATAATTCACCCCTCCACTTT. Amino acids: CASSDGTGGYNSPLHF.

The rearrangement links TRBV10-3 to TRBJ1-6, with D uncertain. CDR3 length: 15 amino acids. Trimming removed 4 bases at V and 8 bases at J, with 15 bases between. In germline, CDR1 is ENHRY, CDR2 SYGVKD. The CDR3 nucleotides are TGTGCCATCAGTGCTAGTGGTAGCCCCCATTCACCCCTCCACTTT. This sequence encodes CAISASGSPHSPLHF.

Of note for this clonotype: The junction differs from germline at one of its ends, possibly a read error. The chain combines TRBV2 with TRBJ1-4; possible D gene TRBD1, 6 bases. In germline, CDR1 is SNHLY, CDR2 FYNNEI. CDR3 length equals 15 residues. The CDR3 sequence: CACSVKQGRREKLFF. In nucleotides, the CDR3 is TGTGCCTGCAGTGTTAAACAGGGAAGAAGGGAAAAACTGTTTTTT.

This clonotype was observed a few times. A much larger clone is a single base away; this may be a read error. This rearrangement joins TRBV7-9 to TRBJ2-3; 8 bases agree with TRBD1. Per germline, CDR1 SEHNR and CDR2 FQNEAQ (reference sequence). V dropped 5 bases and J dropped 5; count of bases not matched to a gene: 6. The CDR3 is 14 amino acids. This CDR3 is CASSIRDRLDTQYF. CDR3 DNA: TGTGCCAGCAGCATCCGGGACAGGTTAGATACGCAGTATTTT. Drawing the rest from reference TRBV7-9 and TRBJ2-3, the complete variable domain is DTGVSQNPRHKITKRGQNVTFRCDPISEHNRLYWYRQTLGQGPEFLTYFQNEAQLEKSRLLSDRFSAERPKGSFSTLEIQRTEQGDSAMYLCASSIRDRLDTQYFGPGTRLTVL.

This clonotype was seen many times. The gene calls are TRBV2 and TRBJ1-6; D possibly corresponds to TRBD1 (5 bases). The CDR3 is 16 amino acids. Trimming removed 6 bases from V and 6 bases from J, with 18 bases in between. Germline assignment: CDR1 SNHLY and CDR2 FYNNEI. The CDR3 DNA reads as TGTGCCAGCAGCCCGAGGGGCCTAGACAGTAATTCACCCCTCCACTTT. It specifies CASSPRGLDSNSPLHF.

This chain uses TRBV5-3 with TRBJ1-4; 10 bases match TRBD1. TRBV5-3 is designated an ORF whose function remains uncertain. The trim removed 8 bases at V and 5 bases at J, leaving 9 bases unmatched. The CDR3 is made up of 15 amino acids. The CDR3 here is CASTGLGQGNEKLFF. For the CDR3, the DNA is TGTGCCAGCACCGGTCTGGGACAGGGGAATGAAAAACTGTTTTTT.

The V call is TRBV20-1, the J call TRBJ2-5; D ambiguous. Germline V gives CDR1 DFQATT, CDR2 SNEGSKA (reference sequence). The V gene lost 6 bases and the J gene lost 5 bases, with 10 bases spanning the gap. CDR3 size: 11 residues. The CDR3, as DNA: TGCAGTGCGGCGATCGGGGAGACCCAGTACTTC. Amino acid sequence: CSAAIGETQYF.

This clonotype occurred many times. The chain combines TRBV6-5 with TRBJ1-6, with TRBD1 matching over 7 bases. This CDR3 spans 16 amino acids. The germline V gene has CDR1 MNHEY and CDR2 SVGAGI. The trim removed 5 bases at V and 2 bases at J, leaving 6 bases unmatched. DNA for the CDR3: TGTGCCAGCAGTAGACAGGGCCCAACCTATAATTCACCCCTCCACTTT. Translation gives CASSRQGPTYNSPLHF.

This chain uses TRBV2 with TRBJ2-3; D is unresolved. This CDR3 has 13 amino acids. Trimming took 4 bases from V and 1 from J, leaving 6 bases between them. CDR1 is SNHLY and CDR2 is FYNNEI in the germline V gene. CDR3 protein: CASSGQGTDTQYF. The CDR3 DNA sequence: TGTGCCAGCAGTGGGCAGGGCACAGATACGCAGTATTTT.

The chain couples TRBV28 to TRBJ2-2, with D possibly being TRBD1 or TRBD2 (5 bases each). CDR3 size: 12 residues. From germline, CDR1 is MDHEN and CDR2 SYDVKM. With 2 bases removed from V and 15 bases from J, the gap between germline ends came to 13 bases. The CDR3 protein is CASSLGPGRLFF. CDR3 sequence (DNA): TGTGCCAGCAGTTTAGGGCCGGGACGGTTGTTTTTT.

This clonotype appeared many times. This sequence joins TRBV4-1 and TRBJ1-1, with 7 nucleotides matching TRBD1. There are 14 residues in the CDR3. Per the germline V gene, CDR1 is MGHRA and CDR2 is YSYEKL. V shed 2 bases and J 11 bases; nucleotides not matched to a gene: 11. In DNA form, the CDR3 reads TGCGCCAGCAGCCAAACAGGGGCGTCGCGTAGTGCTTTCTTT. Protein product: CASSQTGASRSAFF.

The chain couples TRBV7-3 to TRBJ1-2, with D uncertain. V lost 3 bases, J lost 7 bases, and 12 bases lay in between. This CDR3 contains 13 residues. Germline V gene sequence: CDR1 SGHTA, CDR2 FQGTGA. Here the CDR3 reads CASSLGEWSGYTF. The CDR3 nucleotides read TGTGCCAGCAGCTTGGGAGAATGGAGTGGCTACACCTTC.

V gene TRBV7-2 combines with J gene TRBJ2-2, with D maybe TRBD2 (6 bases). This CDR3 region has 18 residues. Trimming shortened V by 8 bases and J by 0 bases, and 22 bases separated the two germline ends. CDR1 SGHTA and CDR2 FQGNSA come from the germline V gene. This chain's CDR3 is CASLAFHVRGTNTGELFF. The DNA of the CDR3 is TGTGCCAGCCTAGCCTTTCATGTCCGGGGGACGAACACCGGGGAGCTGTTTTTT.

The rearrangement joins TRBV7-9 to TRBJ1-2, with TRBD1 identical over 9 bases. The CDR3 totals 12 residues. Germline values: CDR1 SEHNR, CDR2 FQNEAQ (reference sequence). The V segment lost 5 bases and the J segment 9 bases; nucleotides outside the gene matches: 4. Written as DNA, the CDR3 is TGTGCCAGCAGCAAACAGGGGGCGAGCTACACCTTC. Its translation: CASSKQGASYTF. The whole variable domain, filled in from reference TRBV7-9 and TRBJ1-2, reads DTGVSQNPRHKITKRGQNVTFRCDPISEHNRLYWYRQTLGQGPEFLTYFQNEAQLEKSRLLSDRFSAERPKGSFSTLEIQRTEQGDSAMYLCASSKQGASYTFGSGTRLTVV.

The chain uses TRBV10-3 and TRBJ2-7; 8 positions agree with TRBD2. The germline V gene has CDR1 ENHRY and CDR2 SYGVKD. The CDR3 totals 14 residues. The ends lost 5 bases at V and 7 bases at J; junction bases unmatched: 10. CDR3 residues: CAISTGTRGEEQYF. The CDR3 DNA follows: TGTGCCATCAGTACCGGGACTAGGGGGGAGGAGCAGTACTTC.

The V call is TRBV7-2, the J call TRBJ2-2, with TRBD1 identical over 8 bases. CDR1 and CDR2 from the germline V gene are SGHTA and FQGNSA. The trim removed 9 bases at V and 0 bases at J, leaving 12 bases unmatched. CDR3 size: 17 residues. Here the CDR3 reads CARRQGSGYTNTGELFF. The CDR3 DNA sequence: TGTGCCAGGCGACAGGGGTCGGGCTACACGAACACCGGGGAGCTGTTTTTT.